This section outlines one TCR beta chain sequence together with its context. Per germline, CDR1 SGHDN and CDR2 FVKESK. The germline V and J ends were trimmed by 1 base and 4 bases, with 16 bases remaining between them. This CDR3 has 16 amino acids. The controls, all healthy donors, were matched for age and sex. This entry belongs to a study of CD8 T cells in Susac syndrome. Reverse transcription of about 0.5 to 1 ug RNA used random hexamers. Each CDR3 protein is one row after TCRdb ran MiXCR on the immunoSEQ multiplex PCR reads. The data show tens of thousands of distinct CDR3 sequences, 93% seen once.

This TCR was recovered from a human donor in good health. Sample: CD8+ T cells from PBMCs. This chain connects TRBV14 to TRBJ1-2; D call uncertain. Written as DNA, the CDR3 is TGTGCCAGCAGCCAAGCTTCTTCCTTAACGACCTATGGCTACACCTTC. Translation: CASSQASSLTTYGYTF. Full variable domain (rest looked up from reference TRBV14 and TRBJ1-2): EAGVTQFPSHSVIEKGQTVTLRCDPISGHDNLYWYRRVMGKEIKFLLHFVKESKQDESGMPNNRFLAERTGGTYSTLKVQPAELEDSGVYFCASSQASSLTTYGYTFGSGTRLTVV.